These 17 T cell receptor beta chains were sequenced from one sample in a study of T cells in Graves' hyperthyroidism and ophthalmopathy. There were TCR beta CDR3 regions amplified from RNA transcripts. HTBI primers were employed in a first-round RT-PCR of the TCR CDR3. Each CDR3 protein gets one entry after TCRdb re-called the multiplex PCR reads with MiXCR. Of around 23,000 distinct CDR3 sequences in the sample, 45% to 50% were seen once. The specimen was blood. Every receptor here comes from a woman between 40 and 50 years old with Graves' hyperthyroidism that later progressed to Graves' ophthalmopathy.

In this sample, this clonotype turned up once. This chain links TRBV19 with TRBJ1-5; TRBD1 might be the D (5 bases). Germline V gives CDR1 LNHDA, CDR2 SQIVND (reference sequence). V was shortened by 2 bases and J by 1 base, with 6 bases between the two germline ends. The CDR3 runs 14 residues. The DNA of the CDR3 is TGTGCCAGTAGTATACGGGGGAGCAATCAGCCCCAGCATTTT. Encoded protein: CASSIRGSNQPQHF.

V is TRBV29-1 and J is TRBJ2-1; D not certain. V was clipped by 3 bases and J by 2 bases, with 11 bases between them. Per germline, CDR1 SQVTM and CDR2 ANQGSEA. The CDR3 extends over 14 amino acids. CDR3 in DNA: TGCAGCGTTGATGGTCTCCTGCCCTACAATGAGCAGTTCTTC. Translation gives CSVDGLLPYNEQFF.

The rearrangement joins TRBV7-2 to TRBJ1-1, with unresolved D. CDR1 is SGHTA and CDR2 is FQGNSA in the germline V gene. V was trimmed by 5 bases and J by 1 base, leaving 14 bases between them. The length of the CDR3 is 15 residues. The DNA of the CDR3 is TGTGCCAGCAGCAGTAGACTAGCGGGGAACACTGAAGCTTTCTTT. Translated, it gives CASSSRLAGNTEAFF. Variable domain in full (rest from reference TRBV7-2 and TRBJ1-1): GAGVSQSPSNKVTEKGKDVELRCDPISGHTALYWYRQSLGQGLEFLIYFQGNSAPDKSGLPSDRFSAERTGGSVSTLTIQRTQQEDSAVYLCASSSRLAGNTEAFFGQGTRLTVV.

This clonotype occurred many times. V usage is TRBV28 and J usage is TRBJ2-7, with unresolved D. V was shortened by 5 bases and J by 5 bases, with 13 bases between the two germline ends. The CDR3 loop spans 13 amino acids. Germline loops: CDR1 MDHEN, CDR2 SYDVKM. In DNA, the CDR3 is TGTGCCAGCAGTACGAACTCCTTGGACGAGCAGTACTTC. Translated, it gives CASSTNSLDEQYF.

The rearrangement links TRBV7-2 to TRBJ2-1; 10 nucleotides match TRBD2. CDR1 and CDR2 from the germline V gene are SGHTA and FQGNSA. This CDR3 has 14 residues. The J segment lost 9 bases and the V segment lost 5 bases, leaving 7 bases of the junction unmatched. CDR3 sequence reads: CASSIAGTSVEQFF. Written as DNA, the CDR3 is TGTGCCAGCAGCATCGCCGGGACTAGCGTTGAGCAGTTCTTC.

The chain uses TRBV27 and TRBJ2-6, with D possibly being TRBD1 (5 bases). V shed 3 bases and J shed 2 bases, with 11 bases lying between them. Germline CDR1 and CDR2: MNHEY and SMNVEV (reference sequence). The length of the CDR3 is 16 residues. CDR3 amino acids: CASSFLGRAGANVLTF. In nucleotides, the CDR3 is TGTGCCAGCAGTTTCCTCGGCAGGGCTGGGGCCAACGTCCTGACTTTC.

By proportion, this clonotype is medium-sized (0.01 to 0.1%). The chain uses TRBV2 and TRBJ2-7; possible D gene TRBD2, 5 bases. V was trimmed by 1 base and J by 6 bases, leaving 16 bases between them. Germline V gene data show CDR1 as SNHLY and CDR2 as FYNNEI. The CDR3 covers 15 residues. In nucleotides, the CDR3 is TGTGCCAGCAGTGAAGTAGGTACGCCAGGAGGCGAGCAGTACTTC. It yields the protein CASSEVGTPGGEQYF.

V and J are TRBV7-9 and TRBJ2-2; D might be TRBD1 (7 bases). From germline, CDR1 is SEHNR and CDR2 FQNEAQ (reference sequence). The CDR3 loop spans 14 amino acids. V lost 5 bases to trimming and J lost 4 bases, with 11 bases between them. The CDR3 protein is CASSAGQLTGELFF. The CDR3, as DNA: TGTGCCAGCAGCGCGGGACAGCTCACCGGGGAGCTGTTTTTT.

This rearrangement joins TRBV11-2 to TRBJ2-6; D call uncertain. The ends were cut back, 3 bases at V and 0 bases at J, with 6 bases in the middle. The CDR3 totals 15 residues. Germline CDR1 SGHAT, CDR2 FQNNGV. The CDR3 region has the DNA TGTGCCAGCAGCTTCAGGATCTCTGGGGCCAACGTCCTGACTTTC. Encoded protein: CASSFRISGANVLTF. Complete variable domain (other parts from reference TRBV11-2 and TRBJ2-6): EAGVAQSPRYKIIEKRQSVAFWCNPISGHATLYWYQQILGQGPKLLIQFQNNGVVDDSQLPKDRFSAERLKGVDSTLKIQPAKLEDSAVYLCASSFRISGANVLTFGAGSRLTVL.

The chain carries TRBV7-9 and TRBJ2-7, with D perhaps TRBD1 or TRBD2 (5 bases each). Between the trimmed V and J ends, which lost 4 bases and 6 bases, there was a span of 13 bases. Germline V gives CDR1 SEHNR, CDR2 FQNEAQ (reference sequence). The CDR3 runs to 13 residues. The DNA for the CDR3 is TGTGCCAGCAGCTCCCCCGGGACGCGCGAGCAGTACTTC. This gives the protein CASSSPGTREQYF.

The sample holds a few counts of this clonotype. CDR3 in amino acids: CASSVGGNYGYTF. DNA for the CDR3: TGTGCCAGCAGTGTGGGAGGGAACTATGGCTACACCTTC. The chain links TRBV9 to TRBJ1-2; D is undetermined. Germline CDR1 is SGDLS and CDR2 is YYNGEE. This CDR3 has 13 amino acids. Trimming removed 5 bases from V and 2 bases from J, with 10 bases in between.

This clonotype was detected ten times or more. J is TRBJ1-6 and V is TRBV3-1, with D perhaps TRBD1 (5 bases). V lost 4 bases, J lost 10 bases, and 14 bases lay in between. The germline CDR1 and CDR2 sequences are LGHDT and YNNKEL (reference sequence). This CDR3 has 14 residues. The DNA for the CDR3 is TGTGCCAGCAGCCCCGGGAGGGGAGAATCACCCCTCCACTTT. Protein sequence: CASSPGRGESPLHF.

The gene calls are TRBV20-1 and TRBJ2-1; 9 bases are shared with TRBD1. V shed 5 bases, J shed 4 bases, and the junction held 9 bases outside the gene matches. Germline V lookup: CDR1 DFQATT, CDR2 SNEGSKA (reference sequence). This CDR3 is 15 amino acids long. In DNA form, the CDR3 reads TGCAGTGCTCACTCGGGGACAGGGATTTACAATGAGCAGTTCTTC. Its protein product is CSAHSGTGIYNEQFF.

The rearrangement links TRBV5-4 to TRBJ2-7, with 7 positions matching TRBD2. There are 14 residues in the CDR3. Germline trimming cut 4 bases from V and 2 bases from J; bases unmatched to any gene: 6. Germline assignment: CDR1 SGHNT and CDR2 YYREEE (reference sequence). The CDR3 sequence: CASSPGLFAYEQYF. The CDR3 DNA sequence: TGTGCCAGCAGCCCGGGACTATTCGCCTACGAGCAGTACTTC.

This clonotype is classed as medium-sized (0.01 to 0.1%). The chain recombines TRBV20-1 with TRBJ2-1; D is uncertain. This CDR3 comprises 13 residues. Between the trimmed V and J ends, which lost 6 bases and 7 bases, there was a span of 16 bases. Germline V gene lookup returns CDR1 DFQATT and CDR2 SNEGSKA (reference sequence). The CDR3 here is CSAPLLTVNEQFF. For the CDR3, the DNA is TGCAGTGCCCCGCTCCTTACTGTAAATGAGCAGTTCTTC.

This clonotype is medium-sized (0.01 to 0.1%) in the sample. This rearrangement joins TRBV19 to TRBJ2-7; D is uncertain. V was trimmed by 4 bases and J by 3 bases, leaving 10 bases between them. CDR1 and CDR2 from the germline V gene are LNHDA and SQIVND (reference sequence). The CDR3 runs to 13 residues. CDR3 DNA sequence: TGTGCCAGTAGTACTAGTTCGGGCTACGAGCAGTACTTC. This gives the protein CASSTSSGYEQYF.

V usage is TRBV15 and J usage is TRBJ2-7; TRBD1 matches 7 bases. V was clipped by 4 bases and J by 3 bases; unmatched bases: 12. Germline loops: CDR1 LNHNV, CDR2 YYDKDF (reference sequence). The CDR3 contains 16 residues. CDR3 residues: CATSMFGDRENYEQYF. CDR3 coding DNA: TGTGCCACCAGCATGTTCGGGGACAGAGAAAACTACGAGCAGTACTTC. The variable domain in full, completed from reference TRBV15 and TRBJ2-7, reads DAMVIQNPRYQVTQFGKPVTLSCSQTLNHNVMYWYQQKSSQAPKLLFHYYDKDFNNEADTPDNFQSRRPNTSFCFLDIRSPGLGDTAMYLCATSMFGDRENYEQYFGPGTRLTVT.